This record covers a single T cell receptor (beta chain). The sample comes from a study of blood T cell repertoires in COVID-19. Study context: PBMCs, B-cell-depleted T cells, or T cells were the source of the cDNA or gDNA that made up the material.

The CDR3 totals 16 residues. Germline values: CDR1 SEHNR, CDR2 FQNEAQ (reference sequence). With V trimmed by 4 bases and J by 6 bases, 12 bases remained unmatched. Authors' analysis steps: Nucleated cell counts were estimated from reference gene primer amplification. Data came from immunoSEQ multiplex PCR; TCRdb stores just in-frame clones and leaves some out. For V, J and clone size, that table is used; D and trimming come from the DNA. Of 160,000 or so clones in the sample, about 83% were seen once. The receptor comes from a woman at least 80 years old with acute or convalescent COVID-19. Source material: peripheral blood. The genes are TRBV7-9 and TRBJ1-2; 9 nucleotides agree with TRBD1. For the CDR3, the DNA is TGTGCCAGCAGCTGGTCGGGGACAGGGAGTCGCGATGGCTACACCTTC. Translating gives CASSWSGTGSRDGYTF.